Listed here are 28 T cell receptor beta chains from one sample, sequenced in a study of blood T cell repertoires in COVID-19. Some clones are missing from TCRdb's copy, which holds only in-frame ones; the method was immunoSEQ multiplex PCR. The sample has approximately 250,000 clones, 84% seen once. The sequenced sample was peripheral blood. These receptor sequences come from a human donor in a cohort sampled during active COVID-19.

The chain uses TRBV18 and TRBJ2-3; a possible D gene is TRBD2 (6 bases). The CDR3 runs 14 residues. V lost 6 bases and J 5 bases, leaving 15 bases between the germline ends. CDR1 is KGHSH and CDR2 is LQKENI in the germline V gene. Here the CDR3 DNA reads TGTGCCAGCTCCAGTGTCCGGGGGATAGATACGCAGTATTTT. The encoded protein is CASSSVRGIDTQYF.

This clone was detected many times. The chain has TRBV5-6 and TRBJ1-2; D is unclear. V shed 7 bases and J shed 3 bases, with 16 bases lying between them. Germline values: CDR1 SGHDT, CDR2 YYEEEE. The CDR3 has 14 amino acids. The CDR3 loop is CASGEGDLDYGYTF. The CDR3 DNA sequence: TGTGCCAGCGGGGAGGGTGATCTGGACTATGGCTACACCTTC.

This chain links TRBV14 with TRBJ1-2; 8 nucleotides agree with TRBD1. The germline gives CDR1 SGHDN, CDR2 FVKESK. After removal of 6 bases from V and 1 base from J, the junction contained 4 bases not matched to a gene. CDR3 length: 14 residues. The CDR3 sequence is CASSADRGNYGYTF. As DNA, the CDR3 is TGTGCCAGCAGTGCAGACAGGGGTAACTATGGCTACACCTTC. Full variable domain (missing parts from reference TRBV14 and TRBJ1-2): EAGVTQFPSHSVIEKGQTVTLRCDPISGHDNLYWYRRVMGKEIKFLLHFVKESKQDESGMPNNRFLAERTGGTYSTLKVQPAELEDSGVYFCASSADRGNYGYTFGSGTRLTVV.

CDR3 residues: CASSGTNQNIQYF. DNA for the CDR3: TGTGCCAGCTCAGGGACAAACCAAAACATTCAGTACTTC. The chain links TRBV18 to TRBJ2-4; tentatively, D is TRBD1 (6 bases). Trimming cost V 5 bases and J 5 bases, with 10 bases left between them. From germline, CDR1 is KGHSH and CDR2 LQKENI. The CDR3 is 13 amino acids.

This clone was seen just once. The rearrangement links TRBV10-3 to TRBJ1-5, with D maybe TRBD1 (6 bases). With 3 bases removed from V and 4 bases from J, the gap between germline ends came to 10 bases. This CDR3 comprises 14 residues. Germline CDR1 is ENHRY and CDR2 is SYGVKD. The CDR3 region has the DNA TGTGCCATCAGTGAACAGGGCCAAAATCAGCCCCAGCATTTT. Translation: CAISEQGQNQPQHF.

V gene TRBV10-3 combines with J gene TRBJ2-3; a weak D match, TRBD2 (5 bases). The V end lost 4 bases, the J end lost 1 base, and 12 bases lay between the germline ends. The germline gives CDR1 ENHRY, CDR2 SYGVKD. CDR3 length: 15 residues. The CDR3 region has the DNA TGTGCCATCAGTGGTCCGGACTCGGGCACAGATACGCAGTATTTT. Translation: CAISGPDSGTDTQYF.

The rearrangement links TRBV6-6 to TRBJ2-1; 12 nucleotides agree with TRBD1. The CDR3 consists of 13 residues. With 2 bases clipped from V and 13 bases from J, the junction kept 3 bases outside the gene matches. Germline CDR1 reads MNHNY; CDR2 reads SVGAGI (reference sequence). The CDR3 spells CASSYGTGGPQFF. The CDR3 DNA follows: TGTGCCAGCAGTTACGGGACAGGGGGCCCTCAGTTCTTC.

This clone showed up just once. The chain carries TRBV20-1 and TRBJ1-2; D gene ambiguous. Germline lookup yields CDR1 DFQATT and CDR2 SNEGSKA (reference sequence). The CDR3 sequence is 12 residues long. The V gene lost 3 bases and the J gene lost 2 bases, with 7 bases spanning the gap. The CDR3 nucleotides read TGCAGTGCTAGTCAGGCAAACTATGGCTACACCTTC. Translated, it gives CSASQANYGYTF.

The V gene is TRBV7-8, the J gene TRBJ1-1; D remains ambiguous. The ends were cut back, 2 bases at V and 3 bases at J, with 10 bases in the middle. Germline CDR1 SGHVS, CDR2 FQNEAQ. The CDR3 is made up of 14 amino acids. The DNA for the CDR3 is TGTGCCAGCAGCTTAAGAACCTCGGACACTGAAGCTTTCTTT. Translating gives CASSLRTSDTEAFF.

On this clone itself: This may be a read error, as it is one base from a much larger clone. The chain is built from TRBV11-3 and TRBJ2-2; no reliable D call. The CDR3 has 13 residues. The V gene lost 0 bases and the J gene lost 4 bases, with 3 bases spanning the gap. CDR1 and CDR2 from the germline V gene are SGHNT and YENEEA. The CDR3 here is CASSLDSTGELFF. Here the CDR3 DNA reads TGTGCCAGCAGCTTAGACAGCACCGGGGAGCTGTTTTTT.

This chain connects TRBV5-4 to TRBJ1-4; TRBD1 matches at 7 bases. The CDR3 runs 14 residues. J gave up 7 bases and V 3 bases, and 6 bases lay outside the gene matches. Germline CDR1 SGHNT, CDR2 YYREEE (reference sequence). The CDR3 loop reads CASSYRQGGEKLFF. The CDR3 region has the DNA TGTGCCAGCAGCTACCGACAGGGCGGTGAAAAACTGTTTTTT.

With regard to this clone: The same CDR3 also results from other DNA sequences found in this sample. This chain uses TRBV18 with TRBJ1-1; the match to TRBD1 covers 7 bases. Germline lookup yields CDR1 KGHSH and CDR2 LQKENI. V shed 3 bases and J 2 bases; nucleotides not matched to a gene: 3. This CDR3 comprises 14 residues. CDR3 protein: CASSPQGVNTEAFF. The DNA for the CDR3 is TGTGCCAGCTCACCTCAGGGGGTAAACACTGAAGCTTTCTTT.

V and J are TRBV10-3 and TRBJ2-7; TRBD1 is a possible D gene (5 bases). CDR1 ENHRY and CDR2 SYGVKD come from the germline V gene. The CDR3 consists of 14 residues. The V gene lost 6 bases and the J gene lost 5 bases, with 17 bases spanning the gap. The CDR3 coding sequence is TGTGCCATCAGAGGACCCAGCAGGGAACACGAGCAGTACTTC. Translating it yields CAIRGPSREHEQYF.

This clone has a handful of counts. This rearrangement joins TRBV5-1 to TRBJ2-5; 10 bases fit TRBD1. CDR1 and CDR2 (germline): SGHRS, YFSETQ. V was pared by 4 bases and J by 4 bases, with 10 bases of the junction left unmatched. The CDR3 spans 16 residues. The CDR3 coding sequence is TGCGCCAGCAGCCCCGGGACAGGGGTAAGAGGAGAGACCCAGTACTTC. Translation: CASSPGTGVRGETQYF.

The chain carries TRBV18 and TRBJ1-1; D not resolved. Looked up from germline, CDR1 is KGHSH and CDR2 is LQKENI. V was trimmed by 5 bases and J by 8 bases, leaving 15 bases between them. There are 13 residues in the CDR3. CDR3 bases: TGTGCCAGCTCATCACGTCGGGGTATCGAAGCTTTCTTT. It specifies CASSSRRGIEAFF.

This chain uses TRBV10-3 with TRBJ1-6; no definite D call. The CDR3 is 14 amino acids. Per the germline V gene, CDR1 is ENHRY and CDR2 is SYGVKD. V was cut by 1 base and J by 7 bases, with 8 bases left in between. The CDR3, as DNA: TGTGCCATCAGTGAGTTGGCCAAAAATTCACCCCTCCACTTT. Translation gives CAISELAKNSPLHF.

The V call is TRBV5-4, the J call TRBJ2-4; maybe TRBD2 (6 bases). The germline V gene has CDR1 SGHNT and CDR2 YYREEE (reference sequence). CDR3 length equals 16 residues. V was shortened by 4 bases and J by 0 bases, with 14 bases between the two germline ends. As DNA, the CDR3 is TGTGCCAGCAGCCGGGGGACGGGACTAGCCAAAAACATTCAGTACTTC. This translates into CASSRGTGLAKNIQYF.

The sample holds one count of this clone. The chain joins TRBV28 to TRBJ2-3; 8 nucleotides agree with TRBD2. Germline V lookup: CDR1 MDHEN, CDR2 SYDVKM. V lost 2 bases to trimming and J lost 4 bases; unmatched junction nucleotides: 5. The CDR3 length is 15 residues. CDR3 bases: TGTGCCAGCAGTTTAGCGGGGGGTTCAGCAGATACGCAGTATTTT. Amino acids: CASSLAGGSADTQYF.

J is TRBJ1-1 and V is TRBV7-2; 7 nucleotides align to TRBD1. Per the germline V gene, CDR1 is SGHTA and CDR2 is FQGNSA. The CDR3 runs to 15 residues. The V gene end was trimmed by 4 bases and the J gene end by 10 bases; junction bases not matched to a gene: 15. The DNA for the CDR3 is TGTGCCAGCAGCTCCACAGGGGAGTCGGGGTTTCGAGCTTTCTTT. Protein: CASSSTGESGFRAFF.

The CDR3 sequence: CASTGFLETQYF. The CDR3 DNA follows: TGTGCCAGCACAGGGTTTCTGGAGACCCAGTACTTC. The rearrangement joins TRBV2 to TRBJ2-5; TRBD1 might be the D (5 bases). Trimming took off 7 bases at V and 5 bases at J, with 11 bases between the two ends. CDR1 is SNHLY, CDR2 FYNNEI, per germline. This CDR3 region has 12 residues.

The V gene is TRBV10-2, the J gene TRBJ2-1, with 7 bases aligning to TRBD2. J gave up 5 bases and V 5 bases, and 6 bases lay outside the gene matches. The CDR3 has 14 amino acids. CDR1 and CDR2 from the germline V gene are WSHSY and SAAADI. The CDR3 protein is CASSLRTRNNEQFF. The CDR3, as DNA: TGCGCCAGCAGTCTCAGGACTAGAAACAATGAGCAGTTCTTC.

The chain has TRBV28 and TRBJ1-5; 10 nucleotides agree with TRBD1. Germline trimming cut 7 bases from V and 0 bases from J; bases unmatched to any gene: 12. The germline V gene encodes CDR1 MDHEN and CDR2 SYDVKM. This CDR3 spans 18 amino acids. DNA of the CDR3: TGTGCCAGCAACCCCCACGTGGGACAGGGGTCTAGCAATCAGCCCCAGCATTTT. Protein: CASNPHVGQGSSNQPQHF.

This clone was seen a few times. In nucleotides, the CDR3 is TGTGCCAGCATGCCCGGGACTAGCGATTACGAGCAGTACTTC. Protein sequence: CASMPGTSDYEQYF. The rearrangement joins TRBV5-8 to TRBJ2-7; 10 bases line up with TRBD2. The germline CDR1 and CDR2 sequences are SGHTS and YDEGEE. CDR3 length: 14 amino acids. J lost 4 bases, V lost 6 bases, and 7 bases had no gene match.

This rearrangement joins TRBV20-1 to TRBJ2-4; D not certain. Trimming stripped 3 bases from V and 3 bases from J, with 9 bases between. The CDR3 runs to 13 residues. The V gene's germline CDR1 is DFQATT and CDR2 SNEGSKA (reference sequence). CDR3 DNA: TGCAGTGCTAGTCAACAGCTCAAAAACATTCAGTACTTC. As protein: CSASQQLKNIQYF.

For the CDR3, the DNA is TGTGCCAGCTCACCACGACTAGCGGGGGGCCTCGAGACCCAGTACTTC. Translating gives CASSPRLAGGLETQYF. This chain uses TRBV18 with TRBJ2-5; 13 bases are a match to TRBD2. With 1 base clipped from V and 5 bases from J, the junction kept 4 bases outside the gene matches. Per germline, CDR1 KGHSH and CDR2 LQKENI. This CDR3 region has 16 residues.

The genes are TRBV7-9 and TRBJ2-2; 9 nucleotides match TRBD1. Germline V gene sequence: CDR1 SEHNR, CDR2 FQNEAQ (reference sequence). Trimming at V came to 1 base and at J to 3 bases, leaving 0 bases not matched to a gene. The CDR3 spans 15 residues. The CDR3 is CASSLGTGDTGELFF. CDR3 DNA sequence: TGTGCCAGCAGCTTAGGGACAGGGGACACCGGGGAGCTGTTTTTT. Together with reference TRBV7-9 and TRBJ2-2, the CDR3 gives the full variable domain: DTGVSQNPRHKITKRGQNVTFRCDPISEHNRLYWYRQTLGQGPEFLTYFQNEAQLEKSRLLSDRFSAERPKGSFSTLEIQRTEQGDSAMYLCASSLGTGDTGELFFGEGSRLTVL.

This sequence joins TRBV18 and TRBJ1-5, with TRBD1 identical over 7 bases. V lost 6 bases, J lost 0 bases, and 5 bases stayed unmatched. Germline V lookup: CDR1 KGHSH, CDR2 LQKENI. CDR3 size: 15 residues. The CDR3 DNA follows: TGTGCCAGCTCTCTCGACAGGGATAGCAATCAGCCCCAGCATTTT. Translated, it gives CASSLDRDSNQPQHF.

This clone is a singleton in its sample. The V gene is TRBV19, the J gene TRBJ1-2; D remains unclear. The CDR3 consists of 13 residues. The germline CDR1 and CDR2 sequences are LNHDA and SQIVND (reference sequence). Trimming stripped 5 bases from V and 5 bases from J, with 12 bases between. The CDR3 sequence is CASSFPGLYGYTF. CDR3 DNA sequence: TGTGCCAGTAGTTTTCCGGGTTTATATGGCTACACCTTC. The full variable domain, its missing parts supplied by reference TRBV19 and TRBJ1-2, is DGGITQSPKYLFRKEGQNVTLSCEQNLNHDAMYWYRQDPGQGLRLIYYSQIVNDFQKGDIAEGYSVSREKKESFPLTVTSAQKNPTAFYLCASSFPGLYGYTFGSGTRLTVV.